This entry describes one T cell receptor beta chain. The antigen is unknown. The data derive from a study of cytomegalovirus exposure and HLA in healthy donors. Across the whole study: A data release that came early held roughly 80 million unique TCRs from HLA-typed donors.

This CDR3 comprises 13 residues. Looked up from germline, CDR1 is SNHLY and CDR2 is FYNNEI. Trimming cost V 6 bases and J 5 bases, with 11 bases left between them. Overall study findings and caveats: A classifier reportedly called cytomegalovirus status with high sensitivity and specificity. TRBV6-2, TRBV6-3 and some other V segments were excluded as indistinguishable.

PCR amplification relied on 60 Vbeta primers (plus 13 Jbeta primers). Method: immunoSEQ multiplex PCR; TCRdb's copy keeps in-frame clones and lacks some. This sample has more than 150,000 clones, with 82% found just once. Sequenced: PBMCs. The origin of this receptor is a man aged 35 to 55 in good health and CMV-seronegative. The rearrangement joins TRBV2 to TRBJ1-5, with a possible D match to TRBD1 (5 bases). CDR3 in amino acids: CASRTDTYQPQHF. The CDR3 DNA is TGTGCCAGCAGGACAGATACTTATCAGCCCCAGCATTTT.